This T cell receptor beta chain stems from a study of blood T cells in healthy people across ages. Findings and caveats of the study: The study lacked donor CMV status, which possibly confounded expanded clonotype changes.

Staff drew 9 to 10 milliliters of peripheral blood from each donor. Details on this clonotype: Antigen: not known.

CDR3 length equals 15 residues. The V gene's germline CDR1 is MNHNS and CDR2 SASEGT. Trimming removed 7 bases from V and 5 bases from J, with 20 bases in between. Together with a sample-barcoded 5' primer, a J-beta primer mix was included in a second PCR lasting about 7 to 11 cycles. MiXCR was run by TCRdb on the 5' RACE reads, yielding one entry per CDR3 protein. The table lists 1.5 million to 2 million distinct CDR3 sequences, about two fifths of them singletons. The rearrangement joins TRBV6-1 to TRBJ1-2; TRBD1 might be the D (6 bases). Material: blood. The source of this sequence is a human donor in good health. The CDR3 DNA sequence: TGTGCCAGCACCACGACAGGTCTGCCTCTTTATGGCTACACCTTC. It translates to CASTTTGLPLYGYTF.